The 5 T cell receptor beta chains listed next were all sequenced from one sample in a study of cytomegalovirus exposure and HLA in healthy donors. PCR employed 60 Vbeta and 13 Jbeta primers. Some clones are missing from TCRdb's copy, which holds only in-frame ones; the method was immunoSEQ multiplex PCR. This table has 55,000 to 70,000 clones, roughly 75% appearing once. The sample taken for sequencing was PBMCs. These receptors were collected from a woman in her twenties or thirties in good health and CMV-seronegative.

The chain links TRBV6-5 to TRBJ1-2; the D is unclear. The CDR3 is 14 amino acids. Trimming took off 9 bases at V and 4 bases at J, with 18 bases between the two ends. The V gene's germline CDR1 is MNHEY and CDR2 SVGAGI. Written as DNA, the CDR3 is TGTGCCAGTGGAGGAGGTCGGGCTGTCTATGGCTACACCTTC. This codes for CASGGGRAVYGYTF.

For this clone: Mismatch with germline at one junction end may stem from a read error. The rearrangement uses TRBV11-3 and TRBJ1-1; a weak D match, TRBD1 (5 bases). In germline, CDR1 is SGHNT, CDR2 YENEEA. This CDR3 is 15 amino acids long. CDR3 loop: CANSLDHTGGAEAFF. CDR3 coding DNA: TGTGCCAACAGCTTAGATCACACGGGGGGAGCTGAAGCTTTCTTT. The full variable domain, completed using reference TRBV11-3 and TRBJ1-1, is EAGVVQSPRYKIIEKKQPVAFWCNPISGHNTLYWYLQNLGQGPELLIRYENEEAVDDSQLPKDRFSAERLKGVDSTLKIQPAELGDSAVYLCANSLDHTGGAEAFFGQGTRLTVV.

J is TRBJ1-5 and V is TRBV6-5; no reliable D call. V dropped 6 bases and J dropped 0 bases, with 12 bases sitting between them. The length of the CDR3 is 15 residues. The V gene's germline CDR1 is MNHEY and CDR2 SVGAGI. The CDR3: CASSPEEYSNQPQHF. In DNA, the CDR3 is TGTGCCAGCAGCCCTGAGGAATATAGCAATCAGCCCCAGCATTTT.

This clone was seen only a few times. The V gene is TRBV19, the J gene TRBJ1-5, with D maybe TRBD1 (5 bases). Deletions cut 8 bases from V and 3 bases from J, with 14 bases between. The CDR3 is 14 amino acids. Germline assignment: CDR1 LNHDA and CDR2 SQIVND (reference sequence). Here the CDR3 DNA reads TGTGCCAGTCGGCTTAAGGGGTCCAATCAGCCCCAGCATTTT. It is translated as CASRLKGSNQPQHF.

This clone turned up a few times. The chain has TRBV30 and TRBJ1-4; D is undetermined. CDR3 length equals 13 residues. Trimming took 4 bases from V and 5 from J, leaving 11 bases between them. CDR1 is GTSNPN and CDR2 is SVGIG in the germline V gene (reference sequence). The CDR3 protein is CAWMGRPNEKLFF. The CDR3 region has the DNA TGTGCCTGGATGGGCAGGCCGAATGAAAAACTGTTTTTT. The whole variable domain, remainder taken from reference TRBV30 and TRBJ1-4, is SQTIHQWPATLVQPVGSPLSLECTVEGTSNPNLYWYRQAAGRGLQLLFYSVGIGQISSEVPQNLSASRPQDRQFILSSKKLLLSDSGFYLCAWMGRPNEKLFFGSGTQLSVL.